The sequence of this T cell receptor (beta chain) was determined in a study of T cells in Graves' hyperthyroidism and ophthalmopathy. Ten or more counts support this clonotype. Its antigen remains unknown. V shed 2 bases and J shed 9 bases, with 20 bases lying between them. The CDR3 extends over 15 amino acids. Per the germline V gene, CDR1 is SGHAT and CDR2 is FQNNGV. Findings and limits, study-wide: Among clonotypes expanded in thyroid above 0.001, most were also found in blood.

RNA transcripts were the template for amplifying TCR beta CDR3 regions. RT-PCR in the first round (using the HTBI primer set) targeted the TCR CDR3. Each CDR3 protein is one row after TCRdb ran MiXCR on the multiplex PCR reads. The data contain about 350,000 distinct CDR3 sequences, 15% to 20% of them singletons. PBMCs came from about 10 ml fresh peripheral blood. The sequence was collected from a woman aged 40 to 55 with Graves' ophthalmopathy. V and J are TRBV11-2 and TRBJ2-7; tentatively, D is TRBD2 (5 bases). The sample comprised blood. In nucleotides, the CDR3 is TGTGCCAGCAGCTTAATGGGGTTTGTAGGACTTTGGCAGTACTTC. As protein: CASSLMGFVGLWQYF. Drawing the rest from reference TRBV11-2 and TRBJ2-7, the complete variable domain is EAGVAQSPRYKIIEKRQSVAFWCNPISGHATLYWYQQILGQGPKLLIQFQNNGVVDDSQLPKDRFSAERLKGVDSTLKIQPAKLEDSAVYLCASSLMGFVGLWQYFGPGTRLTVT.